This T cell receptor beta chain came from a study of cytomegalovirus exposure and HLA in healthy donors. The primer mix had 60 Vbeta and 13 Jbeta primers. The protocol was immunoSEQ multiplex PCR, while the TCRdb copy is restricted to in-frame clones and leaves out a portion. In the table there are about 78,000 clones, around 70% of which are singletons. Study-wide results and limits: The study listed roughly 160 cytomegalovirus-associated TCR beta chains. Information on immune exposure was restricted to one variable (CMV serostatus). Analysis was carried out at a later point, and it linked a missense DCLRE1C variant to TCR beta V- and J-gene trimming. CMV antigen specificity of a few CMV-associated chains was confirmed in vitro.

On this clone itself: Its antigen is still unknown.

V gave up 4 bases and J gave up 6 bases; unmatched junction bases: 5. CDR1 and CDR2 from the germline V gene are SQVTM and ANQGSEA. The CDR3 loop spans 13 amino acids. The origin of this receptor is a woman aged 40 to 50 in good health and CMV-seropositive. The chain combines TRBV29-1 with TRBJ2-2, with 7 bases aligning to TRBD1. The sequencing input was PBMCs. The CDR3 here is CSVGPQGAGELFF. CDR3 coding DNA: TGCAGCGTTGGGCCCCAGGGGGCCGGGGAGCTGTTTTTT.